This T cell receptor beta chain was sequenced in a study of blood T cells in healthy people across ages. Only a few counts were recorded for this clonotype. The antigen is unknown. Study-wide findings and caveats: Across samples, TCR beta diversity tracked strongly with naive T cell percentage.

PCR was performed a second time for about 7 to 12 cycles using a sample-barcoded 5' primer and a J-beta primer mix. TCRdb re-analysed the 5' RACE reads in MiXCR, keeping a single row per CDR3 protein. The data show hundreds of thousands of distinct CDR3 sequences, 25% to 30% seen once. The sample comprised blood. This receptor was identified in an elderly woman in good health.

CDR3 bases: TGCAGCGGGCTAGTGGATGAGCAGTTCTTC. Encoded protein: CSGLVDEQFF. The V gene is TRBV29-1, the J gene TRBJ2-1; D gene uncertain. Germline CDR1 reads SQVTM; CDR2 reads ANQGSEA. Trimming left V 7 bases short and J 8 bases short, with 9 bases between. The CDR3 contains 10 residues.